One T cell receptor (beta chain) is described in this entry. Its antigen remains unidentified. Base quality data are lacking; no much larger clone is found one base away. Per the publication, the treatment or condition label means: oral pan-JAK inhibitor, 5-10 mg twice daily. From alopecia areata patients, peripheral blood was collected along with lesional scalp punch biopsies. PBMCs were isolated by density centrifugation and stained for CD3, CD4 and CD8, after which CD4+ and CD8+ T cells were sorted on a FACSAria. The library was built by means of the immunoSEQ multiplex PCR assay. For TCR sequencing, RNA was extracted from every sample and reverse transcribed into cDNA to serve as template. First-strand cDNA was synthesized using SuperScript III with a 2:1 mix of oligo-dT and random hexamers. A synthetic immune receptor repertoire was used to measure amplification bias, and any remaining bias was corrected computationally. The study's own analysis went as follows. After raw reads were preprocessed to remove errors, the CDR3 was defined following IMGT conventions as running from the conserved cysteine to phenylalanine. To get clonality, Shannon entropy was normalized by log2 of the number of productive unique TCRs and the result was subtracted from 1. Whether scalp clones were CD4 or CD8 was inferred by matching scalp TCRbeta sequences against CD4 and CD8 repertoires sorted from blood. Entries here come from immuneACCESS through TCRdb and include only in-frame sequences with V and J called. Some clones fail to appear in such tables; in the studies checked, an unresolved V gene covers under half of the shortfall, and the cause of the remainder is unknown. That table gives V, J and clone size, and the DNA gave D and trimming. The sample includes about 200,000 clones, with around two fifths observed a single time. The ten largest make up 0.4% to 0.55% of the sample.

Including the terminal cysteine and phenylalanine, the CDR3 comprises 12 residues. Only the CDR3 region is kept as DNA, spanning 36 bases read in frame from base 1. The germline V gene (reference sequence) supplies CDR1 GTSNPN and CDR2 SVGIG. Cut back by 4 bases and 5 bases, the V and J ends lie 10 bases apart. The data were obtained in a study of CD8+ T cells in alopecia areata (dated by TCRdb to 2016 to 2019). Broadly, across the study: The treated patients took part in an open-label pilot trial in which moderate-to-severe alopecia areata was treated with oral tofacitinib at 5 to 10 mg twice daily. RNA was extracted with the PAXgene miRNA kit for fixed scalp, the miRNeasy kit for PBMCs, and the RNeasy kit for mouse skin. Biopsies were taken from tofacitinib-treated patients at baseline and again at 4 and 24 weeks into treatment, and several of those patients also had a later scalp biopsy. In humans, TCRbeta sequencing was performed on scalp tissue and on sorted CD4+ and CD8+ peripheral blood T cells from healthy controls and from patients with patchy or totalis/universalis alopecia areata. The study used high-throughput TCRbeta sequencing to examine T cell clonal expansion in alopecia areata, in both the C3H/HeJ mouse model and human patients. Amplification of TCRbeta CDR3 regions was done by immunoSEQ multiplex PCR using 35 Vbeta forward primers and 13 Jbeta reverse primers. Disease severity in treated patients was measured with the SALT score, which quantifies the percentage of affected scalp surface area. Tofacitinib was given for 6 to 18 months, followed by 6 months of follow-up off drug to assess delayed response and recurrence. Scalp clonality was compared across normal scalp (n=4), patchy alopecia areata scalp (n=8), and alopecia totalis/universalis scalp (n=8).

Summary of the overall study and its limitations: Tofacitinib significantly lowered scalp clonality and the number of expanded CD8+ clones among the top 100 scalp clones. Because the treated cohort was small and had just a single nonresponder, larger studies are needed to establish links between baseline CD8+ expansion and response. Compared with normal scalp, lesional scalp had higher clonality and more expanded CD8+ clones, particularly in alopecia totalis/universalis, a pattern that suggests antigenic drive. Shared TCR sequences between patients were less evident than in mice, which may be partly attributable to HLA diversity in the patient population. During tofacitinib treatment, many expanded lesional clones stuck around in both scalp and blood, and this persistence may partly explain why relapse happens after treatment is stopped. Unlike mouse skin, where gammadelta T cells dominate, normal human skin contains resident alphabeta T cells that get sequenced too, which complicates analysis of the scalp TCR repertoire.

The chain links TRBV30 with TRBJ2-3; the D gene is unclear. This TCR came from a human donor with alopecia areata. The sample here was CD4+ T cells sorted from blood, taken at approximately week 31, from a patient treated with tofacitinib. DNA sequence: TGTGCCTGGACCGGGTCAGGAGATACGCAGTATTTT. It is translated as CAWTGSGDTQYF.